This entry concerns a single T cell receptor beta chain. This entry is derived from a study of T-cell memory formation after mild COVID-19. The CDR3 runs to 14 residues. Germline trimming cut 3 bases from V and 4 bases from J; bases unmatched to any gene: 6. The germline CDR1 and CDR2 sequences are GTSNPN and SVGIG (reference sequence). TCRdb independently ran MiXCR on the 5' RACE reads; one entry per CDR3 protein. The repertoire consists of approximately 190,000 distinct CDR3 sequences, with about 16% occurring once and the leading ten covering 2% to 3%. Input material: PBMCs or a T cell subset sorted from them (not recorded which). This chain joins TRBV30 and TRBJ2-7; 10 nucleotides match TRBD2. This clonotype was sampled from an adult woman who had mild COVID-19 (a few samples of this study predate the infection). Cell type and time point are not known. The CDR3 DNA reads TGTGCCTGGAGGTCTAGCGGGAGTATGTACGAGCAGTACTTC. Its translation: CAWRSSGSMYEQYF.